These 23 T cell receptor beta chains came from one sample sequenced in a study of identical twins listed by TCRdb under 2016. Libraries were constructed by 5' RACE. The instrument given in TCRdb is Illumina HiSeq 2000. Starting from the raw public reads, TCRdb applied fastp trimming at Q25, assembled clones with MiXCR and retained in-frame beta chains. Each CDR3 protein appears once, grouped with its most common genes and DNA. Counted in this sample were fewer than 800,000 distinct CDR3 sequences; around 7.4% of them appeared once. Roughly 1.6% of the sample is in the top ten clones. These data were also reused for a study on yellow fever vaccine responses in identical twins.

The specimen was PBMCs. The receptors come from a woman under 30 in good health.

J is TRBJ1-1 and V is TRBV20-1; 9 bases line up with TRBD1. The CDR3 contains 16 residues. Germline-derived CDR1 and CDR2 are DFQATT and SNEGSKA (reference sequence). Trimming removed 6 bases from V and 6 bases from J; junction bases left unmatched: 17. As DNA, the CDR3 is TGCAGTGCCCGTCACCCGGGACAGGGAAGAAACCCTGAAGCTTTCTTT. Protein: CSARHPGQGRNPEAFF.

V is TRBV4-1 and J is TRBJ2-3, with 13 bases lining up with TRBD2. Germline V gene data show CDR1 as MGHRA and CDR2 as YSYEKL. The CDR3 covers 19 residues. V was pared by 3 bases and J by 5 bases, with 14 bases of the junction left unmatched. CDR3 DNA: TGCGCCAGCAGCCACCTCCCGCCGGGACTAGCGGGGCCGGGAGATACGCAGTATTTT. Its protein product is CASSHLPPGLAGPGDTQYF.

Many counts were recorded for this clonotype. The gene calls are TRBV12-3 or TRBV12-4 and TRBJ1-2; the D is unclear. This CDR3 comprises 13 residues. V gave up 1 base and J gave up 4 bases, with 7 bases separating them. CDR3 nucleotide sequence: TGTGCCAGCAGTTTAGGTACAGTCTATGGCTACACCTTC. Translated, it gives CASSLGTVYGYTF.

This clonotype was counted only a few times. V usage is TRBV20-1 and J usage is TRBJ2-3; 8 nucleotides align to TRBD1. V was clipped by 8 bases and J by 5 bases; unmatched bases: 9. CDR3 length: 13 amino acids. Germline assignment: CDR1 DFQATT and CDR2 SNEGSKA (reference sequence). CDR3 DNA: TGCAGTTCCACCGACAGGGGAAGAGATACGCAGTATTTT. Protein sequence: CSSTDRGRDTQYF.

The chain carries TRBV29-1 and TRBJ2-1, with a tentative D call TRBD2 (5 bases). Trimming cost V 3 bases and J 0 bases, with 9 bases left between them. The CDR3 covers 14 residues. Germline lookup yields CDR1 SQVTM and CDR2 ANQGSEA. The CDR3 loop is CSVERTPSYNEQFF. CDR3 DNA sequence: TGCAGCGTTGAGAGGACTCCCTCCTACAATGAGCAGTTCTTC.

This clonotype was counted a few times. The chain employs TRBV18 and TRBJ2-7; 9 bases agree with TRBD1. After removal of 4 bases from V and 2 bases from J, the junction contained 0 bases not matched to a gene. CDR1 is KGHSH, CDR2 LQKENI, per germline. The CDR3 runs 13 residues. The CDR3 is CASSRDRAYEQYV. The CDR3, as DNA: TGTGCCAGCTCACGGGACAGGGCCTACGAGCAGTACGTC.

The chain uses TRBV6-5 and TRBJ2-1; possible D gene TRBD2, 6 bases. The CDR3 extends over 15 amino acids. Germline-derived CDR1 and CDR2 are MNHEY and SVGAGI. The ends were cut back, 5 bases at V and 2 bases at J, with 13 bases in the middle. The DNA for the CDR3 is TGTGCCAGCAGTACTCGGGGGACGCCCTACAATGAGCAGTTCTTC. Translated: CASSTRGTPYNEQFF.

The chain recombines TRBV12-3 or TRBV12-4 with TRBJ2-5; the D is unclear. The CDR3 consists of 13 residues. With 2 bases removed from V and 5 bases from J, the gap between germline ends came to 9 bases. CDR3 in amino acids: CASSLYLTETQYF. In DNA form, the CDR3 reads TGTGCCAGCAGTTTATACTTAACCGAGACCCAGTACTTC.

This clonotype showed up many times. J is TRBJ2-5 and V is TRBV3-1; D remains ambiguous. The CDR3 runs 13 residues. Germline V lookup: CDR1 LGHDT, CDR2 YNNKEL (reference sequence). Trimming cost V 6 bases and J 1 base, with 9 bases left between them. DNA of the CDR3: TGTGCCAGCAGGGCCAACTTCCAAGAGACCCAGTACTTC. Encoded protein: CASRANFQETQYF.

This clonotype was seen repeatedly, ten times or more. The gene calls are TRBV20-1 and TRBJ2-7; 9 bases are shared with TRBD2. There are 14 residues in the CDR3. Germline values: CDR1 DFQATT, CDR2 SNEGSKA (reference sequence). V shed 0 bases and J 7 bases; nucleotides not matched to a gene: 7. The CDR3 bases are TGCAGTGCTAGAGACCCGGGACTAGCAGGGGAGCAGTACTTC. Protein product: CSARDPGLAGEQYF.

This clonotype was detected a few times. This chain links TRBV5-1 with TRBJ2-1; perhaps TRBD2 as D (5 bases). The CDR3 loop spans 14 amino acids. V was clipped by 4 bases and J by 7 bases, with 15 bases between them. The germline V gene has CDR1 SGHRS and CDR2 YFSETQ. As DNA, the CDR3 is TGCGCCAGCAGCCGGGGAACGGATGTTAATGAGCAGTTCTTC. Translation gives CASSRGTDVNEQFF. The full variable domain, with the rest looked up from reference TRBV5-1 and TRBJ2-1, is KAGVTQTPRYLIKTRGQQVTLSCSPISGHRSVSWYQQTPGQGLQFLFEYFSETQRNKGNFPGRFSGRQFSNSRSEMNVSTLELGDSALYLCASSRGTDVNEQFFGPGTRLTVL.

This clonotype was seen at least ten times. The chain combines TRBV4-2 with TRBJ2-1, with 12 bases that match TRBD2. Germline V gene lookup returns CDR1 LGHNA and CDR2 YNFKEQ. J gave up 9 bases and V 0 bases, and 12 bases lay outside the gene matches. This CDR3 is 18 amino acids long. In DNA form, the CDR3 reads TGTGCCAGCAGCCAAGATCGGGTTAAGACTAGCGGGAGTACTGAGCAGTTCTTC. This translates into CASSQDRVKTSGSTEQFF.

CDR3 DNA: TGTGCCAGCAGCCAAGTGTGGTTCGCCGGGGAGCTGTTTTTT. This codes for CASSQVWFAGELFF. This chain connects TRBV3-1 to TRBJ2-2; no firm D call. V was pared by 1 base and J by 6 bases, with 9 bases between. CDR1 is LGHDT, CDR2 YNNKEL, per germline (reference sequence). The CDR3 is 14 amino acids. The full variable domain, with the rest looked up from reference TRBV3-1 and TRBJ2-2, is DTAVSQTPKYLVTQMGNDKSIKCEQNLGHDTMYWYKQDSKKFLKIMFSYNNKELIINETVPNRFSPKSPDKAHLNLHINSLELGDSAVYFCASSQVWFAGELFFGEGSRLTVL.

The V and J genes are TRBV6-1 and TRBJ2-7, with a possible D match to TRBD2 (5 bases). CDR3 length: 17 residues. V lost 4 bases, J lost 2 bases, and 21 bases lay in between. Germline CDR1 is MNHNS and CDR2 is SASEGT. CDR3 loop: CASSVSGFPRTTYEQYF. CDR3 in DNA: TGTGCCAGCAGTGTTTCGGGGTTTCCCAGAACAACCTACGAGCAGTACTTC.

This clonotype came up many times. The chain recombines TRBV10-2 with TRBJ2-1, with D unresolved. The CDR3 is made up of 14 amino acids. The V end lost 2 bases, the J end lost 1 base, and 6 bases lay between the germline ends. Looked up from germline, CDR1 is WSHSY and CDR2 is SAAADI. In DNA form, the CDR3 reads TGCGCCAGCAGTGAGGCAGAATCCTACAATGAGCAGTTCTTC. As protein: CASSEAESYNEQFF.

This clonotype was seen repeatedly, ten times or more. CDR3: CASSFKKTQYF. The CDR3 DNA reads as TGTGCCAGCAGTTTCAAGAAGACCCAGTACTTC. V and J are TRBV12-3 or TRBV12-4 and TRBJ2-5; unclear D gene. Trimming cost V 3 bases and J 6 bases, with 5 bases left between them. The CDR3 is 11 residues long.

V gene TRBV5-5 combines with J gene TRBJ2-2, with D possibly being TRBD1 (5 bases). The CDR3 spans 14 residues. Germline lookup yields CDR1 SGHKS and CDR2 YYEKEE (reference sequence). V gave up 6 bases and J gave up 6 bases, with 15 bases separating them. The CDR3 sequence: CASNLQGYPGELFF. CDR3 in DNA: TGTGCCAGCAACCTTCAGGGATATCCCGGGGAGCTGTTTTTT.

The V gene is TRBV5-1, the J gene TRBJ2-1, with 13 bases lining up with TRBD2. CDR1 is SGHRS and CDR2 is YFSETQ in the germline V gene. This CDR3 region has 22 residues. Trimming removed 4 bases from V and 4 bases from J; junction bases left unmatched: 23. CDR3 sequence: CASSVGYIGTSGIKVGYNEQFF. In DNA, the CDR3 is TGCGCCAGCAGCGTGGGATACATCGGGACTAGCGGGATTAAAGTGGGTTACAATGAGCAGTTCTTC.

The chain recombines TRBV7-9 with TRBJ1-6; D is unresolved. This CDR3 is 9 amino acids long. With 8 bases removed from V and 15 bases from J, the gap between germline ends came to 8 bases. Germline values: CDR1 SEHNR, CDR2 FQNEAQ (reference sequence). The CDR3 reads CASDSVLHF. The CDR3 DNA reads as TGTGCCAGCGACTCCGTCCTCCACTTT.

This clonotype occurred a few times. The chain recombines TRBV20-1 with TRBJ2-1; TRBD2 matches at 10 bases. CDR3 length: 15 residues. The J segment lost 1 base and the V segment lost 3 bases, leaving 3 bases of the junction unmatched. Looked up from germline, CDR1 is DFQATT and CDR2 is SNEGSKA (reference sequence). The CDR3 is CSASLAGVSYNEQFF. Here the CDR3 DNA reads TGCAGTGCTAGTCTAGCGGGGGTGTCCTACAATGAGCAGTTCTTC.

In this sample, this clonotype turned up many times. V and J are TRBV3-1 and TRBJ2-1, with 8 bases that match TRBD2. The CDR3 covers 18 residues. Germline V gives CDR1 LGHDT, CDR2 YNNKEL (reference sequence). J lost 0 bases, V lost 1 base, and 8 bases had no gene match. The CDR3 sequence: CASSQVSSGKSSYNEQFF. The CDR3 DNA reads TGTGCCAGCAGCCAAGTTAGTAGCGGGAAGAGCTCCTACAATGAGCAGTTCTTC.

This chain joins TRBV10-2 and TRBJ2-2, with unresolved D. Germline loops: CDR1 WSHSY, CDR2 SAAADI. This CDR3 is built from 13 residues. Trimming pared 2 bases from V and 3 bases from J, leaving 4 bases between. CDR3 loop: CASSEVYTGELFF. As DNA, the CDR3 is TGCGCCAGCAGTGAGGTATACACCGGGGAGCTGTTTTTT.

In its sample, this clonotype was seen a few times. The J gene is TRBJ2-5, the V gene TRBV2; D remains ambiguous. Trimming pared 1 base from V and 9 bases from J, leaving 9 bases between. Germline CDR1 is SNHLY and CDR2 is FYNNEI. The CDR3 extends over 12 amino acids. CDR3 protein: CASSEERVAQYF. For the CDR3, the DNA is TGTGCCAGCAGTGAAGAAAGAGTGGCCCAGTACTTC.